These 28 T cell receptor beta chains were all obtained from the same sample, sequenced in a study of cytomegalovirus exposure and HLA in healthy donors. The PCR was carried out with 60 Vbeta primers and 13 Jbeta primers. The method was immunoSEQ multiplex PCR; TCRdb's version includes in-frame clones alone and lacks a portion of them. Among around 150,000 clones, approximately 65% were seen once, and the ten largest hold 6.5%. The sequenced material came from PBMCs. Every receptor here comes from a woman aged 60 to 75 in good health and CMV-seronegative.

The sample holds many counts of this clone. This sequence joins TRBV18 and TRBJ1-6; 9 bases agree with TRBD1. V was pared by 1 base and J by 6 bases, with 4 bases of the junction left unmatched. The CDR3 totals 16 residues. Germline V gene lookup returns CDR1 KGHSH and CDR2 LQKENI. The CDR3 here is CASSPHRDRVNSPLHF. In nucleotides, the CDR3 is TGTGCCAGCTCACCACACCGGGACAGGGTTAATTCACCCCTCCACTTT.

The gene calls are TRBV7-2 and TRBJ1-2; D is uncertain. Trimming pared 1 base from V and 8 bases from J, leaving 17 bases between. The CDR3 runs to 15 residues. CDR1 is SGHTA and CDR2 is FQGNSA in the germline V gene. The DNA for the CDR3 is TGTGCCAGCAGCTTAGTGCGCAGCCTAGGAGGAGGCTACACCTTC. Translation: CASSLVRSLGGGYTF. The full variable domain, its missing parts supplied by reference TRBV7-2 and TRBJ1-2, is GAGVSQSPSNKVTEKGKDVELRCDPISGHTALYWYRQSLGQGLEFLIYFQGNSAPDKSGLPSDRFSAERTGGSVSTLTIQRTQQEDSAVYLCASSLVRSLGGGYTFGSGTRLTVV.

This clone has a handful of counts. The CDR3 region has the DNA TGCGCCAGCAGCTCAAAAACAGGGAGGGAGCTGTTTTTT. Amino acid sequence: CASSSKTGRELFF. The chain carries TRBV5-1 and TRBJ2-2, with a tentative D call TRBD1 (6 bases). The germline V gene encodes CDR1 SGHRS and CDR2 YFSETQ. Trimming pared 3 bases from V and 9 bases from J, leaving 12 bases between. The CDR3 runs 13 residues.

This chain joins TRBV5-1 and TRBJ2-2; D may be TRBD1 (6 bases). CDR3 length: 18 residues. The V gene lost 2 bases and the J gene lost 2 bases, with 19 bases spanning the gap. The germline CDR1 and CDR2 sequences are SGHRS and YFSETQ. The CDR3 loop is CASSFIPQGQSNTGELFF. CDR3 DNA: TGCGCCAGCAGCTTCATCCCACAGGGCCAATCAAACACCGGGGAGCTGTTTTTT.

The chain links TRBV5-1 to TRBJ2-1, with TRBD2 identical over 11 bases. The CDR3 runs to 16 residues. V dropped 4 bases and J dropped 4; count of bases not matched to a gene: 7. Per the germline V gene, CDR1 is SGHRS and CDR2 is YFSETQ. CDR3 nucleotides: TGCGCCAGCAGCGATCGCGGGACTAGCGGATACAATGAGCAGTTCTTC. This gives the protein CASSDRGTSGYNEQFF.

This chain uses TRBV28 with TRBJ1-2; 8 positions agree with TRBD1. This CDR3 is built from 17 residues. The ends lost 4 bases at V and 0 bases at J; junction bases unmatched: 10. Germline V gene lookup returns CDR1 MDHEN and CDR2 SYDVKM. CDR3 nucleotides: TGTGCCAGCAGTTCTTATGGGGCAGGGGGCGCTAACTATGGCTACACCTTC. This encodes CASSSYGAGGANYGYTF.

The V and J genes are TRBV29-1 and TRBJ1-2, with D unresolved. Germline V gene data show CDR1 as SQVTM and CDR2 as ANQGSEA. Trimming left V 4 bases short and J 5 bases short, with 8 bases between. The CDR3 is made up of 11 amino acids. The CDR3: CSVVWAYGYTF. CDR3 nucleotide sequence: TGCAGCGTTGTGTGGGCGTATGGCTACACCTTC.

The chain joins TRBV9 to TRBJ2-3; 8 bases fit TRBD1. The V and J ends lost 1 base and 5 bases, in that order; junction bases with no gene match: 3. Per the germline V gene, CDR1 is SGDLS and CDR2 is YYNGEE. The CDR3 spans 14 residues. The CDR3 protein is CASSVQGAKDTQYF. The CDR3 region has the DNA TGTGCCAGCAGCGTACAGGGGGCGAAAGATACGCAGTATTTT.

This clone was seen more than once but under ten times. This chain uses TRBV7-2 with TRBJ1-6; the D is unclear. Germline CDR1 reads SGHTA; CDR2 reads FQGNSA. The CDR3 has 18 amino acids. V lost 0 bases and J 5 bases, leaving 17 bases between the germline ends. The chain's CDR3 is CASSLALRTLNHNSPLHF. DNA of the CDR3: TGTGCCAGCAGCTTAGCTCTACGAACACTAAACCATAATTCACCCCTCCACTTT.

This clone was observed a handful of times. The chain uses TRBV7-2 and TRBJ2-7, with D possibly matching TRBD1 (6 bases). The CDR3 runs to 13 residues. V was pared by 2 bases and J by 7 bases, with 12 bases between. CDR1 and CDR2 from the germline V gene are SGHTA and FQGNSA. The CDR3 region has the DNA TGTGCCAGCAGCTTACAGGGGTCCGGGGAGCAGTACTTC. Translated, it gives CASSLQGSGEQYF.

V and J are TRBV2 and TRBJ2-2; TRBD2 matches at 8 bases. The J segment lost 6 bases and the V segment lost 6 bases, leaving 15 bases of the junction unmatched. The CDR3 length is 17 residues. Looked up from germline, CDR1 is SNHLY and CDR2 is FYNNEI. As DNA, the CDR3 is TGTGCCAGCAGCTCCGGGACTAGAGCTATCAATTCCGGGGAGCTGTTTTTT. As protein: CASSSGTRAINSGELFF.

For the CDR3, the DNA is TGTGCCAGCAGTGAGACAGGGGGCTCTGGAAACACCATATATTTT. Translation: CASSETGGSGNTIYF. This chain joins TRBV2 and TRBJ1-3, with TRBD1 matching over 9 bases. V shed 3 bases, J shed 0 bases, and the junction held 0 bases outside the gene matches. The CDR3 is made up of 15 amino acids. Germline lookup yields CDR1 SNHLY and CDR2 FYNNEI.

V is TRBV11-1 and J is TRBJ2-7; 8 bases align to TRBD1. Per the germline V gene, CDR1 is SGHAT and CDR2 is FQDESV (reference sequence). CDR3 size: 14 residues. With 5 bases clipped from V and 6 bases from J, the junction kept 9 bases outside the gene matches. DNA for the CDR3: TGTGCCAGCAGCAACGGAGGGACAGGCATCGAGCAGTACTTC. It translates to CASSNGGTGIEQYF.

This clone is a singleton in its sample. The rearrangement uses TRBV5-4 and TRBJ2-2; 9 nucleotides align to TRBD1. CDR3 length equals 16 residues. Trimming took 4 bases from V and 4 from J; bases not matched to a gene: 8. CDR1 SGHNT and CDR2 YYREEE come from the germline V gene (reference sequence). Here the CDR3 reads CASSGGTGLGTGELFF. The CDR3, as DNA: TGTGCCAGCAGCGGGGGGACAGGGCTGGGCACCGGGGAGCTGTTTTTT.

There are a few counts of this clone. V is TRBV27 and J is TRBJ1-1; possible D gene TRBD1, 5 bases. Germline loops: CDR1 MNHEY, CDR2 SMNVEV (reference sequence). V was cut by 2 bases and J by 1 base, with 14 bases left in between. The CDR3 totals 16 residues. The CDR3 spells CASSLRQPPSNTEAFF. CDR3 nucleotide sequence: TGTGCCAGCAGTTTAAGACAGCCACCTTCGAACACTGAAGCTTTCTTT.

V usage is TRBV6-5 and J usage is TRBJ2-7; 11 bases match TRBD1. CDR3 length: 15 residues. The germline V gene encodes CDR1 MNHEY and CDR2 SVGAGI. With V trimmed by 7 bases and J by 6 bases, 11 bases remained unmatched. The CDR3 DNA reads TGTGCCAGCATCAATATCGGACAGGGGGCTTTCGAGCAGTACTTC. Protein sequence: CASINIGQGAFEQYF.

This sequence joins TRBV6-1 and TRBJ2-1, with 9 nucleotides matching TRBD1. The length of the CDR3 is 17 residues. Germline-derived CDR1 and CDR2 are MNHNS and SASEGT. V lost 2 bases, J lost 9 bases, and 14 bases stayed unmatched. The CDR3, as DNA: TGTGCCAGCAGTGAAAACTGGGGACGGACAGGGGATATTGAGCAGTTCTTC. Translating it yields CASSENWGRTGDIEQFF.

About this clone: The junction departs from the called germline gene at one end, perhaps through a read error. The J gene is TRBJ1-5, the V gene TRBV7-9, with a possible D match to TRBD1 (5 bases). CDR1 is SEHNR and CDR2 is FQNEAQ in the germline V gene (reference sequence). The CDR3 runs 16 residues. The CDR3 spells CSSSFGGGGSNQPQHF. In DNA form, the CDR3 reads TGTTCCAGCAGCTTCGGGGGAGGTGGAAGCAATCAGCCCCAGCATTTT.

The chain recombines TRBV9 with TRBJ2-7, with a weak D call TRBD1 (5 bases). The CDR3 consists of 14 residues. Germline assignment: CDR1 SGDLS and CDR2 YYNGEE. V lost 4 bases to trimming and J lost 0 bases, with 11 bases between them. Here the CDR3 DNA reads TGTGCCAGCAGCCCCCGGACATCCTCCTACGAGCAGTACTTC. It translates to CASSPRTSSYEQYF.

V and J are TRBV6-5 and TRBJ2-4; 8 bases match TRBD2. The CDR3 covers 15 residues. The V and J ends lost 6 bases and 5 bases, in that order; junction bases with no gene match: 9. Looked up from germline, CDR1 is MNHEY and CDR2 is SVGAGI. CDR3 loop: CASSPAGGQQNIQYF. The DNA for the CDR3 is TGTGCCAGCAGCCCCGCGGGGGGTCAACAAAACATTCAGTACTTC.

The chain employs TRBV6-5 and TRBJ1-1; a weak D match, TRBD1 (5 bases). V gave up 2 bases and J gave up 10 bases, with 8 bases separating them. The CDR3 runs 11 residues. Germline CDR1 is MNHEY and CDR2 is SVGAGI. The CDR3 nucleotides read TGTGCCAGCAGTTACCAGGGCAGAGCTTTCTTT. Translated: CASSYQGRAFF.

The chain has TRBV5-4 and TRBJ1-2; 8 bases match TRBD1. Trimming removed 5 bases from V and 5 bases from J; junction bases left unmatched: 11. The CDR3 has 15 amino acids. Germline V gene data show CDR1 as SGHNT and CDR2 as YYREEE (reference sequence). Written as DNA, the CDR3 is TGTGCCAGCAGTAACAGGGGGGGAACGGAATATGGCTACACCTTC. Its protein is CASSNRGGTEYGYTF. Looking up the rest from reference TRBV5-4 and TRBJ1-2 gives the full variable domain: ETGVTQSPTHLIKTRGQQVTLRCSSQSGHNTVSWYQQALGQGPQFIFQYYREEENGRGNFPPRFSGLQFPNYSSELNVNALELDDSALYLCASSNRGGTEYGYTFGSGTRLTVV.

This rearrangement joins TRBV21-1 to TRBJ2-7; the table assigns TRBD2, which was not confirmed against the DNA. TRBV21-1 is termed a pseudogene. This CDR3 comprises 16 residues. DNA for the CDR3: TGTGCCAGCAGCAACTCGCCCCGGACTAGCGCTTACGAGCAGTACTTC. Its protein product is CASSNSPRTSAYEQYF.

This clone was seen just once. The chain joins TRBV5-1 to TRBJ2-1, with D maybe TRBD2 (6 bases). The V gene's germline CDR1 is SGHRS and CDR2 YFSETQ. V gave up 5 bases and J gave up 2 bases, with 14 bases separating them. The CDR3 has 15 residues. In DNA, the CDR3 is TGCGCCAGCAGAAAACCGGGAGTGGCCTACAATGAGCAGTTCTTC. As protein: CASRKPGVAYNEQFF.

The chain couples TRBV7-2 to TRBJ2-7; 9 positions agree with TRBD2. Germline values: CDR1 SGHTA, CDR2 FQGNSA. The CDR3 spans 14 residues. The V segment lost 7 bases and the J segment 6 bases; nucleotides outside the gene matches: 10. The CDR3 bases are TGTGCCAGCACCCCAGGGACTAGCAGTACCGAGCAGTACTTC. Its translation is CASTPGTSSTEQYF.

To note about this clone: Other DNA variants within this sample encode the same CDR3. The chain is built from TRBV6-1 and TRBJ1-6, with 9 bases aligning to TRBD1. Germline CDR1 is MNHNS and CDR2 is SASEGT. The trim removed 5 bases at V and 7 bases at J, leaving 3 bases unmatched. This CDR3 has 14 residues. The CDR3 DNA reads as TGTGCCAGCAGTTCGGGACAGGGAAATTCACCCCTCCACTTT. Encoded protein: CASSSGQGNSPLHF.

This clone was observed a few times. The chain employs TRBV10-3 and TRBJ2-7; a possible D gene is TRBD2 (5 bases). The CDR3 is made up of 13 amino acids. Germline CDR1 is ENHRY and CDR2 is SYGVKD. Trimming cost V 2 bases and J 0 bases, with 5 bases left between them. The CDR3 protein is CAISEGSSYEQYF. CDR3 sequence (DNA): TGTGCCATCAGTGAGGGGAGCTCCTACGAGCAGTACTTC.

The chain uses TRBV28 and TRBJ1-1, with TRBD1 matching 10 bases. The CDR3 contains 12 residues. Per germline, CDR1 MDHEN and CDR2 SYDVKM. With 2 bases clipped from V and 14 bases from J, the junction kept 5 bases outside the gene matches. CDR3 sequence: CASSLGGQGTFF. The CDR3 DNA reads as TGTGCCAGCAGTTTAGGGGGACAGGGGACGTTCTTT.